This paragraph covers one T cell receptor (beta chain) sequence. The antigen remains unidentified. Losses at the gene ends were 2 bases for V and 0 bases for J; bases not matched to a gene: 2. CDR3 size: 16 residues. Germline V CDR1 and CDR2: SGHVS, FNYEAQ. This entry comes from a study of lymphopenia after photon versus proton radiotherapy. Study-wide points: Post-nadir TCR diversity decline inversely tracked overall survival among those who died. Proton therapy kept repertoires fairly stable, unlike photons, which gained effector/memory cells. After the lymphocyte nadir, photon-treated repertoires showed oligoclonal expansion, especially of CD8+ Temra cells. Better survival with proton therapy was suggested as possible, not demonstrated.

Using immunoSEQ multiplex PCR, the repertoire was profiled, and TCRdb retains in-frame clones only, with some absent. The repertoire holds about 53,000 clones, with around 83% as singletons. The chain combines TRBV7-6 with TRBJ2-1; 9 bases are a match to TRBD2. Sequencing was performed on peripheral blood, taken from a patient treated with photon-based radiotherapy. The sequence came from a man between 50 and 59 years old with gastric cancer. Here the CDR3 reads CASSLISGSSYNEQFF. The CDR3 bases are TGTGCCAGCAGCTTAATTAGCGGGAGCTCCTACAATGAGCAGTTCTTC.